One sample yielded the 27 T cell receptor beta chains listed below, sequenced in a study of OX40 agonist ivuxolimab in advanced cancers. The table came from immunoSEQ multiplex PCR; TCRdb's copy has only in-frame clones and leaves some out. The sample carries tens of thousands of clones, approximately 85% recorded once. The sample in question was CD4+ or CD8+ T cells sorted from blood, obtained in a trial of the OX40 agonist ivuxolimab. The receptors were gathered from an adult with an advanced solid tumor such as melanoma, head and neck, liver or kidney cancer.

The V and J genes are TRBV19 and TRBJ1-1, with unresolved D. The CDR3 loop spans 12 amino acids. V gave up 3 bases and J gave up 6 bases, with 8 bases separating them. The V gene's germline CDR1 is LNHDA and CDR2 SQIVND (reference sequence). CDR3 amino acids: CASSIPGAEAFF. The CDR3 nucleotides are TGTGCCAGTAGTATCCCGGGCGCTGAAGCTTTCTTT.

The CDR3 protein is CSVEGQGGDGYTF. For the CDR3, the DNA is TGCAGCGTTGAGGGGCAGGGAGGGGATGGCTACACCTTC. The chain couples TRBV29-1 to TRBJ1-2, with D perhaps matching TRBD1 (5 bases). Germline lookup yields CDR1 SQVTM and CDR2 ANQGSEA. This CDR3 comprises 13 residues. Trimming left V 3 bases short and J 6 bases short, with 14 bases between.

The rearrangement joins TRBV7-9 to TRBJ1-2; the D gene is possibly TRBD1 (6 bases). The V end was cut by 1 base, the J end by 2 bases, with 11 bases between. This CDR3 is built from 15 residues. Germline V gene data show CDR1 as SEHNR and CDR2 as FQNEAQ (reference sequence). Written as DNA, the CDR3 is TGTGCCAGCAGCTTAGGAGGGGGAAGGAACTATGGCTACACCTTC. It is translated as CASSLGGGRNYGYTF.

The chain is built from TRBV6-1 and TRBJ2-7, with a weak D call TRBD1 (5 bases). CDR3 length: 13 residues. CDR1 MNHNS and CDR2 SASEGT come from the germline V gene. V was trimmed by 7 bases and J by 4 bases, leaving 14 bases between them. The CDR3 nucleotides read TGTGCCAGCATGTCGTGGGGCCCGTACGAGCAGTACTTC. Protein: CASMSWGPYEQYF.

This chain joins TRBV4-2 and TRBJ2-1; 9 bases match TRBD2. There are 15 residues in the CDR3. Per the germline V gene, CDR1 is LGHNA and CDR2 is YNFKEQ. V lost 7 bases, J lost 2 bases, and 6 bases stayed unmatched. This chain's CDR3 is CASTPGGGAYNEQFF. CDR3 bases: TGTGCCAGCACCCCTGGCGGGGGGGCCTACAATGAGCAGTTCTTC.

V and J are TRBV7-3 and TRBJ2-1, with a tentative D call TRBD2 (7 bases). The CDR3 is made up of 15 amino acids. From germline, CDR1 is SGHTA and CDR2 FQGTGA. V lost 2 bases and J 2 bases, leaving 10 bases between the germline ends. CDR3 residues: CASSLLGGAYNEQFF. As DNA, the CDR3 is TGTGCCAGCAGCTTACTAGGGGGGGCCTACAATGAGCAGTTCTTC. The variable domain in full, completed from reference TRBV7-3 and TRBJ2-1, reads GAGVSQTPSNKVTEKGKYVELRCDPISGHTALYWYRQSLGQGPEFLIYFQGTGAADDSGLPNDRFFAVRPEGSVSTLKIQRTERGDSAVYLCASSLLGGAYNEQFFGPGTRLTVL.

The chain carries TRBV28 and TRBJ1-5; the match to TRBD1 covers 7 bases. V gave up 7 bases and J gave up 6 bases; unmatched junction bases: 12. The CDR3 length is 15 residues. Per the germline V gene, CDR1 is MDHEN and CDR2 is SYDVKM. The CDR3 is CASTETGPHRQPQHF. CDR3 coding DNA: TGTGCCAGCACCGAGACAGGGCCACATCGTCAGCCCCAGCATTTT.

The chain recombines TRBV19 with TRBJ2-1; D is ambiguous. Trimming left V 5 bases short and J 7 bases short, with 6 bases between. This CDR3 region has 11 residues. Germline V lookup: CDR1 LNHDA, CDR2 SQIVND (reference sequence). This CDR3 reads CASSVLNEQFF. In DNA, the CDR3 is TGTGCCAGTAGTGTTTTAAATGAGCAGTTCTTC.

The rearrangement joins TRBV27 to TRBJ2-2, with 14 nucleotides matching TRBD2. In germline, CDR1 is MNHEY, CDR2 SMNVEV (reference sequence). This CDR3 contains 18 residues. Unmatched junction bases numbered 4, after V lost 4 bases and J lost 0 bases. CDR3 loop: CASSYRTSGGTNTGELFF. The CDR3 DNA sequence: TGTGCCAGCAGTTACCGGACTAGCGGGGGGACGAACACCGGGGAGCTGTTTTTT.

This clone was seen only a few times. This chain joins TRBV5-1 and TRBJ1-4; D is possibly TRBD1 (5 bases). Deletions cut 4 bases from V and 8 bases from J, with 21 bases between. The germline gives CDR1 SGHRS, CDR2 YFSETQ. The CDR3 is 16 residues long. The CDR3 protein is CASSPGTEGRNEKLFF. The CDR3 DNA follows: TGCGCCAGCAGCCCGGGGACTGAGGGTAGGAACGAAAAACTGTTTTTT.

V gene TRBV10-1 combines with J gene TRBJ2-7; D remains ambiguous. The CDR3 extends over 14 amino acids. Per the germline V gene, CDR1 is WNHNN and CDR2 is SYGVQD (reference sequence). Trimming removed 3 bases from V and 6 bases from J, with 15 bases in between. This CDR3 is CASSESRGRTEQYF. The CDR3 DNA sequence: TGCGCCAGCAGTGAATCGAGAGGCCGGACCGAGCAGTACTTC.

The chain employs TRBV5-8 and TRBJ2-1; D gene ambiguous. Germline CDR1 is SGHTS and CDR2 is YDEGEE. The CDR3 runs 15 residues. The V gene lost 4 bases and the J gene lost 2 bases, with 13 bases spanning the gap. As DNA, the CDR3 is TGTGCCAGCAGCCCTAGTGATGGGCCCTACAATGAGCAGTTCTTC. It specifies CASSPSDGPYNEQFF. Full variable domain (missing parts from reference TRBV5-8 and TRBJ2-1): EAGVTQSPTHLIKTRGQQATLRCSPISGHTSVYWYQQALGLGLQFLLWYDEGEERNRGNFPPRFSGRQFPNYSSELNVNALELEDSALYLCASSPSDGPYNEQFFGPGTRLTVL.

This clone has only a few counts. The chain joins TRBV6-5 to TRBJ2-2, with D unresolved. V was trimmed by 6 bases and J by 1 base, leaving 3 bases between them. Germline CDR1 reads MNHEY; CDR2 reads SVGAGI. The CDR3 totals 12 residues. The CDR3 sequence is CASRWNTGELFF. CDR3 sequence (DNA): TGTGCCAGCAGGTGGAACACCGGGGAGCTGTTTTTT.

The CDR3 here is CASSPIAQPQHF. DNA of the CDR3: TGTGCCAGTAGCCCTATAGCCCAGCCCCAGCATTTT. The chain couples TRBV19 to TRBJ1-5; D gene ambiguous. Germline V gene lookup returns CDR1 LNHDA and CDR2 SQIVND (reference sequence). Trimming stripped 6 bases from V and 7 bases from J, with 10 bases between. The CDR3 runs 12 residues.

The rearrangement links TRBV28 to TRBJ2-7; 8 bases are a match to TRBD2. CDR3 length: 16 amino acids. Per germline, CDR1 MDHEN and CDR2 SYDVKM. V lost 5 bases to trimming and J lost 4 bases; unmatched junction nucleotides: 13. CDR3 DNA: TGTGCCAGCAGTAGCCCCCACAGCGGGAGACAATACGAGCAGTACTTC. Encoded protein: CASSSPHSGRQYEQYF. Drawing the rest from reference TRBV28 and TRBJ2-7, the complete variable domain is DVKVTQSSRYLVKRTGEKVFLECVQDMDHENMFWYRQDPGLGLRLIYFSYDVKMKEKGDIPEGYSVSREKKERFSLILESASTNQTSMYLCASSSPHSGRQYEQYFGPGTRLTVT.

The rearrangement joins TRBV5-4 to TRBJ1-2, with 10 nucleotides matching TRBD1. The CDR3 has 17 residues. Germline V gene lookup returns CDR1 SGHNT and CDR2 YYREEE (reference sequence). The V gene end was trimmed by 4 bases and the J gene end by 5 bases; junction bases not matched to a gene: 14. In DNA form, the CDR3 reads TGTGCCAGCAGCCCCCGGGACAGGGGAGGGAGGGTATATGGCTACACCTTC. This translates into CASSPRDRGGRVYGYTF.

This chain uses TRBV11-2 with TRBJ2-7, with TRBD1 as a possible D gene (6 bases). Germline V CDR1 and CDR2: SGHAT, FQNNGV. This CDR3 is 15 amino acids long. The V and J ends lost 4 bases and 0 bases respectively, with 13 bases between them. DNA for the CDR3: TGTGCCAGCAGCTCCTATCAGGGGAGCTCCTACGAGCAGTACTTC. Amino acids: CASSSYQGSSYEQYF.

The J gene is TRBJ1-2, the V gene TRBV28; no definite D call. This CDR3 region has 14 residues. V lost 7 bases to trimming and J lost 3 bases, with 15 bases between them. Per the germline V gene, CDR1 is MDHEN and CDR2 is SYDVKM. The CDR3 reads CASTPGVGHYGYTF. CDR3 DNA sequence: TGTGCCAGCACTCCCGGGGTGGGTCACTATGGCTACACCTTC.

The CDR3 DNA sequence: TGTGCCAGCAGTTTATATGCCCCCCCGGGACAGTACTTC. Protein: CASSLYAPPGQYF. The V gene is TRBV28, the J gene TRBJ2-4; a weak D match, TRBD2 (5 bases). Germline assignment: CDR1 MDHEN and CDR2 SYDVKM. Between the trimmed V and J ends, which lost 1 base and 13 bases, there was a span of 14 bases. This CDR3 comprises 13 residues.

The chain carries TRBV18 and TRBJ2-1; 8 bases are a match to TRBD2. Per the germline V gene, CDR1 is KGHSH and CDR2 is LQKENI. The CDR3 covers 15 residues. V gave up 2 bases and J gave up 2 bases; unmatched junction bases: 2. The CDR3 DNA follows: TGTGCCAGCTCACCATTAGCGGGGCCCTACAATGAGCAGTTCTTC. This sequence encodes CASSPLAGPYNEQFF.

The chain uses TRBV5-4 and TRBJ2-5, with TRBD2 matching over 9 bases. Germline V lookup: CDR1 SGHNT, CDR2 YYREEE (reference sequence). The CDR3 consists of 18 residues. Trimming removed 1 base from V and 5 bases from J; junction bases left unmatched: 15. The CDR3 region has the DNA TGTGCCAGCAGCTTGTCGCCTCTACTAGCGGGTCTCGGGGAGACCCAGTACTTC. Its protein is CASSLSPLLAGLGETQYF.

The chain employs TRBV10-3 and TRBJ1-1; maybe TRBD1 (6 bases). V was shortened by 6 bases and J by 3 bases, with 20 bases between the two germline ends. The CDR3 is 16 amino acids. The germline V gene encodes CDR1 ENHRY and CDR2 SYGVKD. CDR3 protein: CAIRKAGGLQDTEAFF. The CDR3 DNA is TGTGCCATCAGAAAGGCCGGGGGGCTACAGGACACTGAAGCTTTCTTT.

The CDR3 sequence: CASSQQSSYNSPLHF. The CDR3, as DNA: TGTGCCAGCTCGCAACAGAGCTCCTATAATTCACCCCTCCACTTT. This rearrangement joins TRBV18 to TRBJ1-6; D is uncertain. V lost 6 bases to trimming and J lost 0 bases, with 9 bases between them. This CDR3 has 15 amino acids. Germline V gene sequence: CDR1 KGHSH, CDR2 LQKENI.

V is TRBV30 and J is TRBJ1-4; D is unclear. V was pared by 3 bases and J by 1 base, with 6 bases between. The germline V gene has CDR1 GTSNPN and CDR2 SVGIG (reference sequence). The length of the CDR3 is 13 residues. The CDR3 protein is CAWSRITNEKLFF. In nucleotides, the CDR3 is TGTGCCTGGAGCAGGATAACTAATGAAAAACTGTTTTTT.

The V gene is TRBV7-2, the J gene TRBJ2-1; D is tentatively TRBD1 or TRBD2 (5 bases each). V lost 5 bases and J lost 10, with 15 bases in between. The CDR3 is made up of 13 amino acids. Germline values: CDR1 SGHTA, CDR2 FQGNSA. CDR3 coding DNA: TGTGCCAGCAGCCCGTCAGGGACGGGCGAGCAGTTCTTC. Amino acids: CASSPSGTGEQFF.

V and J are TRBV7-8 and TRBJ2-7; perhaps TRBD1 as D (6 bases). This CDR3 has 14 residues. Germline CDR1 SGHVS, CDR2 FQNEAQ. V was pared by 1 base and J by 0 bases, with 7 bases between. The CDR3 reads CASSLEDSSYEQYF. CDR3 bases: TGTGCCAGCAGCTTAGAGGACAGCTCCTACGAGCAGTACTTC. The complete variable domain, with remaining parts taken from reference TRBV7-8 and TRBJ2-7, reads GAGVSQSPRYKVAKRGQDVALRCDPISGHVSLFWYQQALGQGPEFLTYFQNEAQLDKSGLPSDRFFAERPEGSVSTLKIQRTQQEDSAVYLCASSLEDSSYEQYFGPGTRLTVT.

V gene TRBV7-9 combines with J gene TRBJ1-6; D is undetermined. The germline gives CDR1 SEHNR, CDR2 FQNEAQ (reference sequence). Trimming pared 5 bases from V and 8 bases from J, leaving 19 bases between. The CDR3 contains 16 residues. The CDR3 DNA follows: TGTGCCAGCAGCCCCCCGGGGAATCCGGGGTATTCACCCCTCCACTTT. It specifies CASSPPGNPGYSPLHF.